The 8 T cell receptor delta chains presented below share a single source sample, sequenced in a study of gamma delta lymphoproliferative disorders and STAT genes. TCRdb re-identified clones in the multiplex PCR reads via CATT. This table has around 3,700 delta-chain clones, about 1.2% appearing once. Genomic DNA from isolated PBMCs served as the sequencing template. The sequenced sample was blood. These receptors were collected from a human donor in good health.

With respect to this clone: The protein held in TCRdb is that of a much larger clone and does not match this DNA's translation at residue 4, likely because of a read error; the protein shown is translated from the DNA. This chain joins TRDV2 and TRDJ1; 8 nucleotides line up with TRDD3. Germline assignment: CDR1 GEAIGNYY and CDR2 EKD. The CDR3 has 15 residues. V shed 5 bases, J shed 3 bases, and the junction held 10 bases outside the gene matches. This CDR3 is CACVALGGSADKLIF. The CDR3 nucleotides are TGTGCCTGTGTCGCGCTTGGGGGATCGGCCGATAAACTCATCTTT.

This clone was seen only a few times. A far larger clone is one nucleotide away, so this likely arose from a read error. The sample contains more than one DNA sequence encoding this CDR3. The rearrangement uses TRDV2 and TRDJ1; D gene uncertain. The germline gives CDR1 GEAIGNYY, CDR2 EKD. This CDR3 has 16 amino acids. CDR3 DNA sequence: TGTGCCTGTGACCCCATAATCGCGGGAGACACCGATAAACTCATCTTC. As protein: CACDPIIAGDTDKLIF.

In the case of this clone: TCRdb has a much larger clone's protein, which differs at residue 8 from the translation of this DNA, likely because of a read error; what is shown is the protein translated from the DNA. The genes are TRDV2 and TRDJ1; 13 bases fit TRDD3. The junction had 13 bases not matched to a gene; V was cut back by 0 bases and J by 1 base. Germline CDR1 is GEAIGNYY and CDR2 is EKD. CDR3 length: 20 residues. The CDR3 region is CACDTVANWGIRGVTDKLIF. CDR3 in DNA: TGTGCCTGTGACACCGTCGCCAACTGGGGGATACGCGGGGTCACCGATAAACTCATCTTT.

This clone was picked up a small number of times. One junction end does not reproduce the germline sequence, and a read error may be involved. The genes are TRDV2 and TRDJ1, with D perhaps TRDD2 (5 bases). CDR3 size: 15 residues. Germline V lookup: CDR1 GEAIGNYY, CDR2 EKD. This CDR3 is CACDALLTSGDKPIF. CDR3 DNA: TGTGCCTGTGACGCCCTCCTAACTTCGGGCGATAAACCCATCTTT.

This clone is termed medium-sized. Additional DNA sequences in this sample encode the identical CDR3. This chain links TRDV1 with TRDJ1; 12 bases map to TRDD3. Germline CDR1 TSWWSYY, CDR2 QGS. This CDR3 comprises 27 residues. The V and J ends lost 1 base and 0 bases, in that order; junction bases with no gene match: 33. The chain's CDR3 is CALGERSWPSYRYTYWGIPVYTDKLIF. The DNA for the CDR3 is TGTGCTCTTGGGGAACGCTCATGGCCTTCCTACCGCTATACCTACTGGGGGATACCCGTCTACACCGATAAACTCATCTTT.

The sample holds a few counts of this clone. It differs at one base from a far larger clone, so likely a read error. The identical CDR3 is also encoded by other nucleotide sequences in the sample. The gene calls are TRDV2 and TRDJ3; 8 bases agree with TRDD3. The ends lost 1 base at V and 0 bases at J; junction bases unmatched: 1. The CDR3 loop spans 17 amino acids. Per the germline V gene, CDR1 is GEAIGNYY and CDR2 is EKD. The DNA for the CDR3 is TGTGCCTGTGACACTACTGGGGGCTCCTGGGACACCCGACAGATGTTTTTC. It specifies CACDTTGGSWDTRQMFF.

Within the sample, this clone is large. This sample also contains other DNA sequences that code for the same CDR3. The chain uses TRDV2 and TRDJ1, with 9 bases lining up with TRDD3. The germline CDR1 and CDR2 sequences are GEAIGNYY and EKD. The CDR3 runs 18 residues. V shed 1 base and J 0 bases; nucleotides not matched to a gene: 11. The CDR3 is CACDTIDWGTSYTDKLIF. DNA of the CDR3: TGTGCCTGTGACACAATAGACTGGGGGACTTCGTACACCGATAAACTCATCTTT.

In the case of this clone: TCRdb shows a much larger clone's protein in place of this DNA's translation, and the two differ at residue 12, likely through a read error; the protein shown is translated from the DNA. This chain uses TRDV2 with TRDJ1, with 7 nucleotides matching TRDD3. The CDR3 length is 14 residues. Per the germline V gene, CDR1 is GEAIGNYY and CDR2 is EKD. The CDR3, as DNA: TGTGCCTGTGTTAAACTGGGGCGTGGGGGTAAACCCATCTTT. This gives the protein CACVKLGRGGKPIF.